This TCR beta chain was sequenced for a study of PD-1 blockade in mismatch repair-deficient tumors (dated by TCRdb to about 2017). With respect to the entire study: Between September 2013 and late 2016, some 92 consecutive patients with 11 to 13 mismatch repair-deficient cancer types, all previously treated and progressing, were enrolled in the trial. Deep sequencing of TCR CDR3 regions was used to track tumor-associated T cell clones in peripheral blood of patients responding to PD-1 blockade.

For every enrolled patient, mismatch repair deficiency was confirmed by either polymerase chain reaction or immunohistochemistry. TCR sequencing was performed for a few patients who responded to pembrolizumab therapy. In the phase II trial, pembrolizumab PD-1 blockade was tested prospectively in advanced mismatch repair-deficient cancers, no matter which tissue of origin the cancers came from. Peripheral blood T cell samples were gathered serially, both before PD-1 blockade started and at multiple time points afterward. Blood sampling times were reported as weeks after the first pembrolizumab dose. Worth noting for this clone: Which antigen it targets is not known. No much larger clone is present one base from it, and per-base qualities are unavailable.

The library was obtained by the immunoSEQ multiplex PCR assay. The clones in this table, taken by TCRdb from immuneACCESS, are in-frame only. Not every clone is retained; where verified, under half of the shortfall comes from an unresolved V gene, and the cause of the rest is unknown. For this sample the table gives some 130,000 clones, of which roughly 90% were detected only once. The top ten clones comprise about 10% of the sample. Study-wide conclusions, independent of this receptor: Clones residing in the tumor, which were often undetectable in blood before treatment, expanded quickly after pembrolizumab and then contracted, generally before radiologic responses.

The CDR1 and CDR2 encoded by the germline V gene are SQVTM and ANQGSEA. The CDR3 has 14 amino acids, counting the end cysteine and phenylalanine. Of all the DNA, just the CDR3 is kept, 42 bases in frame from base 1. Trimming costs V 6 bases and J 1 base, and their ends lie 15 bases apart. The material sequenced was peripheral blood, taken 72 weeks after starting pembrolizumab. The rearranged chain carries TRBV29-1 and TRBJ1-1, and the D gene may be TRBD1, 6 bases matching. The source of this sequence is an adult with mismatch repair-deficient cancer. The DNA reads as follows: TGCAGCGTATGGGGGGGGGCTTGGAACACTGAAGCTTTCTTT. This encodes CSVWGGAWNTEAFF.